This T cell receptor beta chain was profiled in a study of CD8 T cells in Susac syndrome. Points from the study as a whole: That the number of individuals in its TCR sequencing and HLA analysis was relatively small was acknowledged by the study.

TCR beta sequencing was performed on blood CD8+ and CD4+ T cells. TEMRA cells underwent FACS enrichment and CD8+ and CD4+ T cells underwent negative isolation. Reverse transcription of roughly 0.45 to 1 ug RNA used random hexamers. MiXCR, applied by TCRdb to the immunoSEQ multiplex PCR reads, yields one record per CDR3 protein. The data contain fewer than 350,000 distinct CDR3 sequences, about 89% of them singletons. Concerning this clonotype: The antigen is unknown.

The CDR3 has 17 amino acids. CDR1 SGHRS and CDR2 YFSETQ come from the germline V gene. The chain joins TRBV5-1 to TRBJ2-1; TRBD2 agrees at 11 bases. The DNA end is a closer match to TRBJ2-7, so the J assignment may be wrong. The clonotype comes from a human donor with multiple sclerosis. The specimen sequenced was CD8+ T cells from PBMCs. The CDR3 region has the DNA TGCGCCAGCAGCTTGTCTAGCGGGAGGCCCCTTTACAATGAGCAGTACTTC. This gives the protein CASSLSSGRPLYNEQYF.